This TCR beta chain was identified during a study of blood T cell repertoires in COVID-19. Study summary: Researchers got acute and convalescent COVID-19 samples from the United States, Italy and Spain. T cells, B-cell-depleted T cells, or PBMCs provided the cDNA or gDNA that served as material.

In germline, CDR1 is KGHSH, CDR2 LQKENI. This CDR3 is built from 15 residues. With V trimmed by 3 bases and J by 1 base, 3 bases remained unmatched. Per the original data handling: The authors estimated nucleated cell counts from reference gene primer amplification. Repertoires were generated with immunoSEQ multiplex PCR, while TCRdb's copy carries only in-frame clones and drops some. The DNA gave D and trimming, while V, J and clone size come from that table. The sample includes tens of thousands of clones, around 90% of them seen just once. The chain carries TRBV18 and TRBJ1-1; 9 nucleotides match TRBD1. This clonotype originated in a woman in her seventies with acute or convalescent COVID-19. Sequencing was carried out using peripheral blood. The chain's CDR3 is CASSPDRGRNTEAFF. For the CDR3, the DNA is TGTGCCAGCTCACCGGACAGGGGACGGAACACTGAAGCTTTCTTT.